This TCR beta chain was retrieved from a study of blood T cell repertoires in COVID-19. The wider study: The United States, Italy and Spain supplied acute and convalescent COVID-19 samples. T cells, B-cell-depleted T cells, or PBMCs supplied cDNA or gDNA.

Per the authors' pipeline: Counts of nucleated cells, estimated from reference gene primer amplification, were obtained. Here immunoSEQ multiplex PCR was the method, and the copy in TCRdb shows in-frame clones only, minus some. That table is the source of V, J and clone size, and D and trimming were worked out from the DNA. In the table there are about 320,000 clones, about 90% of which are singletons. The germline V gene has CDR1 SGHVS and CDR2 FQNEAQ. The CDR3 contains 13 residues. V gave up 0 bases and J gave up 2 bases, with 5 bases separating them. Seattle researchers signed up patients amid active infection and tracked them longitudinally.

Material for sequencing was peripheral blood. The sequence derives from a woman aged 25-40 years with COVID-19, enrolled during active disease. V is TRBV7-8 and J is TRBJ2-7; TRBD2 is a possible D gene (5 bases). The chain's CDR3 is CASSLARAYEQYF. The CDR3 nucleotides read TGTGCCAGCAGCTTAGCGAGGGCCTACGAGCAGTACTTC.